This is a list of T cell receptor beta chains from one sample in a study of blood T cell repertoires in COVID-19. This table comes from immunoSEQ multiplex PCR, and its TCRdb copy is limited to in-frame clones, with some not included. The sample lists about 160,000 clones, 81% seen once, with 5.6% in the top ten. Material for sequencing was PBMCs or T cells enriched from blood (not recorded which). The receptors were sampled from a woman aged 40 to 49 with acute COVID-19. Both conserved end residues are part of each CDR3. A D gene is named only where the DNA matches it firmly. Where a row states a size, it is once, few, many or the class of an expanded clone; other rows omit it.

d_call: -; j_call: TRBJ1-2; cdr3_length: 12; v_call: TRBV10-3; clone_size: -; cdr3_aa: CAIRALNYGYTF; cdr3_nt: TGTGCCATCAGGGCATTGAACTATGGCTACACCTTC
d_call: TRBD2; j_call: TRBJ2-2; cdr3_length: 18; v_call: TRBV5-1; clone_size: -; cdr3_aa: CASSFPFSGEGHPGELFF; cdr3_nt: TGCGCCAGCAGCTTCCCCTTTAGCGGGGAGGGCCATCCCGGGGAGCTGTTTTTT
d_call: TRBD1; j_call: TRBJ1-4; cdr3_length: 16; v_call: TRBV27; clone_size: -; cdr3_aa: CASSRNRGPTNEKLFF; cdr3_nt: TGTGCCAGCAGTAGGAACAGGGGACCAACTAATGAAAAACTGTTTTTT
d_call: TRBD2; j_call: TRBJ2-7; cdr3_length: 15; v_call: TRBV5-8; clone_size: -; cdr3_aa: CASSLGLAATYEQYF; cdr3_nt: TGTGCCAGCAGCTTAGGTCTAGCGGCTACCTACGAGCAGTACTTC
d_call: -; j_call: TRBJ2-7; cdr3_length: 13; v_call: TRBV5-1; clone_size: -; cdr3_aa: CASSFQGGYEQYF; cdr3_nt: TGCGCCAGCAGCTTTCAGGGGGGCTACGAGCAGTACTTC
d_call: TRBD2; j_call: TRBJ2-3; cdr3_length: 15; v_call: TRBV25-1; clone_size: -; cdr3_aa: CASSGLAGLTDTQYF; cdr3_nt: TGTGCCAGCAGTGGGCTAGCGGGACTCACAGATACGCAGTATTTT
d_call: TRBD2; j_call: TRBJ2-2; cdr3_length: 15; v_call: TRBV7-6; clone_size: -; cdr3_aa: CASSLLAANTGELFF; cdr3_nt: TGTGCCAGCAGCTTACTAGCGGCCAACACCGGGGAGCTGTTTTTT
d_call: TRBD1; j_call: TRBJ2-7; cdr3_length: 16; v_call: TRBV5-6; clone_size: -; cdr3_aa: CASSLAGGTGGGEQYF; cdr3_nt: TGTGCCAGCAGCTTGGCCGGCGGTACAGGGGGCGGCGAGCAGTACTTC
d_call: -; j_call: TRBJ1-4; cdr3_length: 14; v_call: TRBV4-1; clone_size: many; cdr3_aa: CASSQEGVNEKLFF; cdr3_nt: TGCGCCAGCAGCCAAGAAGGGGTTAATGAAAAACTGTTTTTT
d_call: TRBD2; j_call: TRBJ2-1; cdr3_length: 16; v_call: TRBV14; clone_size: -; cdr3_aa: CASSQERLAGDYEQFF; cdr3_nt: TGTGCCAGCAGCCAAGAACGTCTAGCGGGAGACTATGAGCAGTTCTTC
d_call: TRBD2; j_call: TRBJ2-1; cdr3_length: 14; v_call: TRBV29-1; clone_size: -; cdr3_aa: CSVGGLAGGAEQFF; cdr3_nt: TGCAGCGTTGGGGGACTAGCGGGAGGGGCTGAGCAGTTCTTC
d_call: -; j_call: TRBJ2-2; cdr3_length: 13; v_call: TRBV28; clone_size: few; cdr3_aa: CASRGQNTGELFF; cdr3_nt: TGTGCCAGCAGGGGGCAGAACACCGGGGAGCTGTTTTTT
d_call: TRBD2; j_call: TRBJ2-1; cdr3_length: 15; v_call: TRBV3-1/TRBV3-2; clone_size: -; cdr3_aa: CASSPWTSGYNEQFF; cdr3_nt: TGTGCCAGCAGCCCCTGGACTAGCGGATACAATGAGCAGTTCTTC
d_call: -; j_call: TRBJ1-6; cdr3_length: 14; v_call: TRBV5-1; clone_size: -; cdr3_aa: CASSLVLSASPLHF; cdr3_nt: TGCGCCAGCAGCTTGGTTTTGTCCGCGTCACCCCTCCACTTT
d_call: -; j_call: TRBJ2-2; cdr3_length: 13; v_call: TRBV7-3; clone_size: few; cdr3_aa: CASSQLASGELFF; cdr3_nt: TGTGCCAGCAGCCAACTAGCCTCCGGGGAGCTGTTTTTT
d_call: -; j_call: TRBJ1-1; cdr3_length: 14; v_call: TRBV27; clone_size: -; cdr3_aa: CASSPRQIHTEAFF; cdr3_nt: TGTGCCAGCAGTCCCCGACAAATCCACACTGAAGCTTTCTTT
d_call: TRBD1; j_call: TRBJ2-3; cdr3_length: 16; v_call: TRBV15; clone_size: -; cdr3_aa: CATSSVMAGGSDTQYF; cdr3_nt: TGTGCCACCAGCAGTGTTATGGCAGGGGGCTCAGATACGCAGTATTTT
d_call: -; j_call: TRBJ1-2; cdr3_length: 14; v_call: TRBV2; clone_size: -; cdr3_aa: CASREGPSNYGYTF; cdr3_nt: TGTGCCAGCAGGGAGGGACCGAGCAACTATGGCTACACCTTC
d_call: TRBD2; j_call: TRBJ2-1; cdr3_length: 16; v_call: TRBV18; clone_size: once; cdr3_aa: CASSYLAGGPYNEQFF; cdr3_nt: TGTGCCAGCTCATATCTAGCGGGAGGGCCATACAATGAGCAGTTCTTC
d_call: TRBD1; j_call: TRBJ2-7; cdr3_length: 15; v_call: TRBV18; clone_size: -; cdr3_aa: CASSFVDRGLYEQYF; cdr3_nt: TGTGCCAGCTCATTCGTGGACAGGGGGCTCTACGAGCAGTACTTC
d_call: TRBD2; j_call: TRBJ2-2; cdr3_length: 17; v_call: TRBV4-1; clone_size: -; cdr3_aa: CASSQSPSGIGGGELFF; cdr3_nt: TGCGCCAGCAGCCAATCACCTAGCGGGATAGGTGGCGGGGAGCTGTTTTTT
d_call: -; j_call: TRBJ2-5; cdr3_length: 17; v_call: TRBV7-9; clone_size: -; cdr3_aa: CASSLAFDSPYQETQYF; cdr3_nt: TGTGCCAGCAGCTTAGCGTTTGACAGTCCTTACCAAGAGACCCAGTACTTC
d_call: TRBD1; j_call: TRBJ1-1; cdr3_length: 15; v_call: TRBV5-1; clone_size: -; cdr3_aa: CASSSQGAAGTEAFF; cdr3_nt: TGCGCCAGCAGCTCACAGGGGGCGGCGGGCACTGAAGCTTTCTTT
d_call: TRBD2; j_call: TRBJ2-5; cdr3_length: 13; v_call: TRBV12-3/TRBV12-4; clone_size: -; cdr3_aa: CASSFGGEETQYF; cdr3_nt: TGTGCCAGCAGTTTCGGGGGGGAAGAGACCCAGTACTTC
d_call: TRBD2; j_call: TRBJ2-3; cdr3_length: 16; v_call: TRBV28; clone_size: once; cdr3_aa: CASSPQGAGLTDTQYF; cdr3_nt: TGTGCCAGCAGCCCCCAGGGAGCGGGGCTAACAGATACGCAGTATTTT
d_call: -; j_call: TRBJ1-2; cdr3_length: 14; v_call: TRBV24-1; clone_size: -; cdr3_aa: CATSDLNREYGYTF; cdr3_nt: TGTGCCACCAGTGATTTGAACAGGGAGTATGGCTACACCTTC
d_call: TRBD2; j_call: TRBJ2-6; cdr3_length: 18; v_call: TRBV18; clone_size: -; cdr3_aa: CASSGTSGSSSGANVLTF; cdr3_nt: TGTGCCAGCTCAGGGACTAGCGGGAGCTCCTCTGGGGCCAACGTCCTGACTTTC
d_call: TRBD2; j_call: TRBJ2-5; cdr3_length: 15; v_call: TRBV29-1; clone_size: -; cdr3_aa: CSVEASGSAWETQYF; cdr3_nt: TGCAGCGTTGAAGCCAGCGGGAGCGCCTGGGAGACCCAGTACTTC
d_call: TRBD2; j_call: TRBJ2-2; cdr3_length: 16; v_call: TRBV5-4; clone_size: -; cdr3_aa: CASSTSGRAGTGELFF; cdr3_nt: TGTGCCAGCAGCACTAGCGGGAGGGCCGGGACCGGGGAGCTGTTTTTT
d_call: TRBD2; j_call: TRBJ2-3; cdr3_length: 15; v_call: TRBV2; clone_size: -; cdr3_aa: CASSGLAGSLDTQYF; cdr3_nt: TGTGCCAGCAGCGGACTAGCGGGAAGCTTAGATACGCAGTATTTT
d_call: TRBD1; j_call: TRBJ1-5; cdr3_length: 15; v_call: TRBV19; clone_size: -; cdr3_aa: CASSIGDRYNQPQHF; cdr3_nt: TGTGCCAGTAGTATAGGGGACAGATACAATCAGCCCCAGCATTTT
d_call: -; j_call: TRBJ1-5; cdr3_length: 15; v_call: TRBV7-9; clone_size: few; cdr3_aa: CASSPGHDSNQPQHF; cdr3_nt: TGTGCCAGCAGCCCAGGACACGATAGCAATCAGCCCCAGCATTTT
d_call: -; j_call: TRBJ1-5; cdr3_length: 14; v_call: TRBV21-1; clone_size: -; cdr3_aa: CAILHSYSNQPQHF; cdr3_nt: TGTGCCATCCTACACAGTTATAGCAATCAGCCCCAGCATTTT
d_call: TRBD2; j_call: TRBJ2-3; cdr3_length: 16; v_call: TRBV27; clone_size: -; cdr3_aa: CASSRPGTSGTDTQYF; cdr3_nt: TGTGCCAGCAGCCGACCTGGGACTAGCGGCACAGATACGCAGTATTTT
d_call: TRBD2; j_call: TRBJ2-1; cdr3_length: 16; v_call: TRBV30; clone_size: -; cdr3_aa: CAWSKGTSGRAFEQFF; cdr3_nt: TGTGCCTGGAGTAAAGGGACTAGCGGGAGGGCCTTTGAGCAGTTCTTC
d_call: TRBD2; j_call: TRBJ2-1; cdr3_length: 13; v_call: TRBV7-9; clone_size: -; cdr3_aa: CASSYGLVVEQFF; cdr3_nt: TGTGCCAGCAGCTATGGACTAGTGGTTGAGCAGTTCTTC
d_call: -; j_call: TRBJ1-2; cdr3_length: 13; v_call: TRBV6-5; clone_size: many; cdr3_aa: CASSNPGIEGYTF; cdr3_nt: TGTGCCAGCAGTAATCCAGGGATTGAGGGCTACACCTTC
d_call: -; j_call: TRBJ2-5; cdr3_length: 14; v_call: TRBV5-4; clone_size: -; cdr3_aa: CASSLTGNQETQYF; cdr3_nt: TGTGCCAGCAGCCTAACAGGGAACCAAGAGACCCAGTACTTC
d_call: TRBD2; j_call: TRBJ2-7; cdr3_length: 15; v_call: TRBV11-1; clone_size: -; cdr3_aa: CASSPVGAGGDEQYF; cdr3_nt: TGTGCCAGCAGCCCCGTGGGAGCGGGAGGGGACGAGCAGTACTTC
d_call: TRBD1; j_call: TRBJ2-7; cdr3_length: 16; v_call: TRBV27; clone_size: few; cdr3_aa: CASSRGTGYASYEQYF; cdr3_nt: TGTGCCAGCAGTCGCGGGACAGGGTATGCATCCTACGAGCAGTACTTC
d_call: -; j_call: TRBJ1-2; cdr3_length: 14; v_call: TRBV3-1/TRBV3-2; clone_size: -; cdr3_aa: CASSQEGANYGYTF; cdr3_nt: TGTGCCAGCAGCCAAGAGGGAGCTAACTATGGCTACACCTTC
d_call: TRBD1; j_call: TRBJ1-2; cdr3_length: 13; v_call: TRBV29-1; clone_size: -; cdr3_aa: CSVENRGDYGYTF; cdr3_nt: TGCAGCGTTGAAAACAGGGGCGACTATGGCTACACCTTC
d_call: TRBD1; j_call: TRBJ1-2; cdr3_length: 14; v_call: TRBV24-1; clone_size: -; cdr3_aa: CATSDPWTGEGYTF; cdr3_nt: TGTGCCACCAGTGATCCCTGGACAGGAGAGGGTTACACCTTC
d_call: -; j_call: TRBJ2-7; cdr3_length: 14; v_call: TRBV6-5; clone_size: -; cdr3_aa: CASSPGTPSYEQYF; cdr3_nt: TGTGCCAGCAGTCCCGGGACACCCTCCTACGAGCAGTACTTC
d_call: TRBD1; j_call: TRBJ2-7; cdr3_length: 15; v_call: TRBV18; clone_size: -; cdr3_aa: CASSHTGTGTYEQYF; cdr3_nt: TGTGCCAGCTCACACACCGGGACAGGGACCTACGAGCAGTACTTC
d_call: -; j_call: TRBJ2-7; cdr3_length: 15; v_call: TRBV6-5; clone_size: -; cdr3_aa: CASKVTRQASYEQYF; cdr3_nt: TGTGCCAGCAAGGTTACGAGACAGGCGTCCTACGAGCAGTACTTC
d_call: -; j_call: TRBJ1-3; cdr3_length: 14; v_call: TRBV10-3; clone_size: -; cdr3_aa: CAISDILQGDTIYF; cdr3_nt: TGTGCCATCAGTGACATTTTACAGGGAGACACCATATATTTT
d_call: TRBD1; j_call: TRBJ1-2; cdr3_length: 13; v_call: TRBV29-1; clone_size: -; cdr3_aa: CSVVTGGGYGYTF; cdr3_nt: TGCAGCGTTGTCACAGGGGGCGGCTATGGCTACACCTTC
d_call: -; j_call: TRBJ2-5; cdr3_length: 11; v_call: TRBV28; clone_size: few; cdr3_aa: CASSFSETQYF; cdr3_nt: TGTGCCAGCAGTTTCTCGGAGACCCAGTACTTC
d_call: -; j_call: TRBJ2-2; cdr3_length: 13; v_call: TRBV4-1; clone_size: -; cdr3_aa: CASSQLSAGELFF; cdr3_nt: TGCGCCAGCAGCCAACTCTCAGCCGGGGAGCTGTTTTTT
d_call: -; j_call: TRBJ1-6; cdr3_length: 11; v_call: TRBV2; clone_size: -; cdr3_aa: CASSSRSPLHF; cdr3_nt: TGTGCCAGCAGTTCCAGATCACCCCTCCACTTT
d_call: -; j_call: TRBJ1-1; cdr3_length: 17; v_call: TRBV7-9; clone_size: -; cdr3_aa: CASSSYPAGRWDTEAFF; cdr3_nt: TGTGCCAGCAGCTCATACCCGGCGGGGAGATGGGACACTGAAGCTTTCTTT
d_call: -; j_call: TRBJ2-1; cdr3_length: 15; v_call: TRBV2; clone_size: -; cdr3_aa: CASSARGNSYNEQFF; cdr3_nt: TGTGCCAGCAGTGCCCGCGGGAACTCCTACAATGAGCAGTTCTTC
d_call: -; j_call: TRBJ1-6; cdr3_length: 14; v_call: TRBV25-1; clone_size: -; cdr3_aa: CASSEWQENSPLHF; cdr3_nt: TGTGCCAGCAGTGAGTGGCAGGAAAATTCACCCCTCCACTTT
d_call: TRBD2; j_call: TRBJ2-1; cdr3_length: 16; v_call: TRBV5-1; clone_size: -; cdr3_aa: CASGLVTSGDYNEQFF; cdr3_nt: TGCGCCAGCGGACTGGTGACTAGCGGAGACTACAATGAGCAGTTCTTC